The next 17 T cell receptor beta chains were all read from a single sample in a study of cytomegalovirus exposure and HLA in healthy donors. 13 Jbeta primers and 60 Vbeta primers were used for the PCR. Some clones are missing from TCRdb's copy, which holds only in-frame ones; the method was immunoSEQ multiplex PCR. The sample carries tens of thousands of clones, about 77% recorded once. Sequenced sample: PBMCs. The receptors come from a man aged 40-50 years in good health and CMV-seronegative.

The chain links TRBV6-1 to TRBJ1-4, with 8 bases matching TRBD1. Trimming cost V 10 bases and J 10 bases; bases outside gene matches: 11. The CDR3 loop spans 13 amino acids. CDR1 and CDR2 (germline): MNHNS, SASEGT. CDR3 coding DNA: TGTGCCACCCAGACAGGGGTGGATGGAAAACTGTTTTTT. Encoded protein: CATQTGVDGKLFF.

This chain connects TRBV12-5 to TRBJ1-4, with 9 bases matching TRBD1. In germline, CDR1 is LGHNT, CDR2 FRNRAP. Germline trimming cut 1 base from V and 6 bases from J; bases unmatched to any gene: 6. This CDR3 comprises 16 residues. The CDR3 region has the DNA TGTGCTAGTGGTTTGGCCCCGGGACAGGGAGATGAAAAACTGTTTTTT. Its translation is CASGLAPGQGDEKLFF.

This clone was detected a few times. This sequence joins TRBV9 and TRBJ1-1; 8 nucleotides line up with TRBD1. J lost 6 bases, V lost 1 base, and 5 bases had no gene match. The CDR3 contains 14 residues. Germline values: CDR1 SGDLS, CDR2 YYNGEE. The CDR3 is CASSVNQGAAEAFF. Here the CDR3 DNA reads TGTGCCAGCAGCGTAAACCAGGGGGCTGCTGAAGCTTTCTTT.

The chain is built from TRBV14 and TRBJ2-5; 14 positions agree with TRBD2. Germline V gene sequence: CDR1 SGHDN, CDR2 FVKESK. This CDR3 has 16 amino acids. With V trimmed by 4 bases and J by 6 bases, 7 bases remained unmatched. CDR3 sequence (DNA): TGTGCCAGCAGCCCACCCGGGACTAGCGGGAGTCAGACCCAGTACTTC. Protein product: CASSPPGTSGSQTQYF.

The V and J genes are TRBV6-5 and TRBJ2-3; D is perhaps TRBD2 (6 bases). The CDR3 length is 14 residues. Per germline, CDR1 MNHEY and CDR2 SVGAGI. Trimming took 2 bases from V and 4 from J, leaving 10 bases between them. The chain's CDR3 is CASSYGGASDTQYF. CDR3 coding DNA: TGTGCCAGCAGTTACGGAGGGGCGTCAGATACGCAGTATTTT.

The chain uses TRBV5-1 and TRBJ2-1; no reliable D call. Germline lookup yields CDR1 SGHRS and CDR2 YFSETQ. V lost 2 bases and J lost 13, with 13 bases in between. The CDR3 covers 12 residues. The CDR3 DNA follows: TGCGCCAGCAGCTTCCTAGACTCCCCCCAGTTCTTC. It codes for CASSFLDSPQFF.

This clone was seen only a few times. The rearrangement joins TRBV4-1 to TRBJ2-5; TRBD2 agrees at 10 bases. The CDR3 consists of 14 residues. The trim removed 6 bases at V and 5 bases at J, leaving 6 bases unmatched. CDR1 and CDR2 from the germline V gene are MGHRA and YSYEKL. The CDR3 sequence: CASSRLAGVETQYF. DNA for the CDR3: TGCGCCAGCAGTCGGCTAGCGGGAGTGGAGACCCAGTACTTC.

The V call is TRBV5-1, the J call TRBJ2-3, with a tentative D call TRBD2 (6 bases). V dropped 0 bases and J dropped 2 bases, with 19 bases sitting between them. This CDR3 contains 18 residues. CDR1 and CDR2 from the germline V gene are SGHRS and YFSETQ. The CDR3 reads CASSLAKVGSGLTDTQYF. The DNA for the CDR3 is TGCGCCAGCAGCTTGGCCAAGGTTGGTAGCGGACTCACAGATACGCAGTATTTT.

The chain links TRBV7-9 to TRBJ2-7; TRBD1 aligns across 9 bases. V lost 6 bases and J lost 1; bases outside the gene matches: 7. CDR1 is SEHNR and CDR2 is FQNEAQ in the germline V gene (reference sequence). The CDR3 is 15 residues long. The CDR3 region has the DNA TGTGCCAGCAGTCGTTCCGGGACAGGGTCCTACGAGCAGTACTTC. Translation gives CASSRSGTGSYEQYF.

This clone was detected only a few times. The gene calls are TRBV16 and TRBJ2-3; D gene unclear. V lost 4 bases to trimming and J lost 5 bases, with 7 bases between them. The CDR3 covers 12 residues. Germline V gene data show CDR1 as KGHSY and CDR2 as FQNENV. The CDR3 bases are TGTGCCAGCAGCCCAAACAGAGATACGCAGTATTTT. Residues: CASSPNRDTQYF.

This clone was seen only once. The CDR3: CASSIAQISNQPQHF. In DNA, the CDR3 is TGTGCCAGTAGTATTGCACAGATTAGCAATCAGCCCCAGCATTTT. V is TRBV19 and J is TRBJ1-5; D is undetermined. Germline V gene lookup returns CDR1 LNHDA and CDR2 SQIVND (reference sequence). The ends were cut back, 3 bases at V and 0 bases at J, with 9 bases in the middle. This CDR3 spans 15 amino acids.

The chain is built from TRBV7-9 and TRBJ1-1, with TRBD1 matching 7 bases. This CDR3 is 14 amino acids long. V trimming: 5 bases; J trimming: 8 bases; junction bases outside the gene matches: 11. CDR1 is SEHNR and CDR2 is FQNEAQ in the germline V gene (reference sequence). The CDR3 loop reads CASSTHRGGFEAFF. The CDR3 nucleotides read TGTGCCAGCAGCACCCACAGGGGTGGTTTCGAAGCTTTCTTT.

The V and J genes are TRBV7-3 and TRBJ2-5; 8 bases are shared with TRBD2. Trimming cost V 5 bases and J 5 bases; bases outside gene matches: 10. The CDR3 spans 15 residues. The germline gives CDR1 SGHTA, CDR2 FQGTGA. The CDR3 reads CASSPSGGAGETQYF. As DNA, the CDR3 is TGTGCCAGCAGCCCCTCGGGGGGGGCGGGGGAGACCCAGTACTTC.

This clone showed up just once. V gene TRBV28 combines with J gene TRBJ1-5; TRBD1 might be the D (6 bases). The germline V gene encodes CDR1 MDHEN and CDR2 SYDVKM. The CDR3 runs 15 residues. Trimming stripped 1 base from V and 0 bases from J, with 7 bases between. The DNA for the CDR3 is TGTGCCAGCAGTTTATTCAGGGGTAGCAATCAGCCCCAGCATTTT. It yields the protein CASSLFRGSNQPQHF.

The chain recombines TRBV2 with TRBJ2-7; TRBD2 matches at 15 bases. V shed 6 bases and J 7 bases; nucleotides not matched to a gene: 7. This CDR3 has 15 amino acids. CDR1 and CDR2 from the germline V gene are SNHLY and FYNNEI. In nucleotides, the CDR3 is TGTGCCAGCAGGCGGACTAGCGGGAGGGTAGGGGAGCAGTACTTC. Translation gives CASRRTSGRVGEQYF.

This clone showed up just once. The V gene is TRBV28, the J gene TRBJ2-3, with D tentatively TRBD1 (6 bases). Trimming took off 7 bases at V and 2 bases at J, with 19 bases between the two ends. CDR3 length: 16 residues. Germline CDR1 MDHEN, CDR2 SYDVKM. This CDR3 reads CASIKTGQRDTDTQYF. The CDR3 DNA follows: TGTGCCAGCATAAAGACAGGTCAACGCGACACAGATACGCAGTATTTT.

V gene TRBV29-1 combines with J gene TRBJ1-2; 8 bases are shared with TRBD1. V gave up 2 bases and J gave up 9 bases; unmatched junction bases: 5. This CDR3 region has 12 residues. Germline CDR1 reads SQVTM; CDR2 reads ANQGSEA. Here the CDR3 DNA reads TGCAGCGTTGAAACAGGGGACAGGAGCTACACCTTC. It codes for CSVETGDRSYTF.